Following are 28 T cell receptor beta chains from one sample sequenced in a study of blood T cell repertoires in COVID-19. Clones were sequenced by immunoSEQ multiplex PCR, and TCRdb holds only the in-frame ones, with some missing. The sample carries 80,000 to 95,000 clones, 75% to 85% recorded once. Sample: peripheral blood. These receptors were collected from an elderly man with COVID-19, enrolled during active disease.

The V gene is TRBV30, the J gene TRBJ2-6; D call uncertain. This CDR3 contains 15 residues. V lost 1 base and J lost 0, with 7 bases in between. Germline loops: CDR1 GTSNPN, CDR2 SVGIG (reference sequence). DNA for the CDR3: TGTGCCTGGAGTGGGGCAGACTCTGGGGCCAACGTCCTGACTTTC. This translates into CAWSGADSGANVLTF.

The rearrangement uses TRBV27 and TRBJ2-7; a possible D gene is TRBD1 (5 bases). Germline lookup yields CDR1 MNHEY and CDR2 SMNVEV (reference sequence). The V and J ends lost 4 bases and 3 bases respectively, with 13 bases between them. The CDR3 extends over 14 amino acids. The CDR3 loop reads CASSWAREDYEQYF. As DNA, the CDR3 is TGTGCCAGCAGTTGGGCCAGGGAAGACTACGAGCAGTACTTC.

The chain uses TRBV5-1 and TRBJ1-4; 7 bases match TRBD1. CDR1 is SGHRS, CDR2 YFSETQ, per germline. V gave up 5 bases and J gave up 8 bases; unmatched junction bases: 9. The CDR3 consists of 14 residues. The DNA for the CDR3 is TGCGCCAGCAGGGAGGGGGCGCGGGACGAAAAACTGTTTTTT. Translated: CASREGARDEKLFF.

V usage is TRBV18 and J usage is TRBJ1-6; possible D gene TRBD1, 6 bases. Deletions cut 6 bases from V and 7 bases from J, with 13 bases between. This CDR3 comprises 14 residues. CDR1 is KGHSH and CDR2 is LQKENI in the germline V gene. The CDR3 nucleotides read TGTGCCAGCTCGGAGGACAGTTCAAATTCACCCCTCCACTTT. It is translated as CASSEDSSNSPLHF.

J is TRBJ1-2 and V is TRBV19; a weak D match, TRBD1 (5 bases). The germline V and J ends were trimmed by 5 bases and 3 bases, with 10 bases remaining between them. This CDR3 comprises 13 residues. Germline CDR1 reads LNHDA; CDR2 reads SQIVND (reference sequence). The CDR3 coding sequence is TGTGCCAGTAGTTCCGGCAGGGACTATGGCTACACCTTC. This translates into CASSSGRDYGYTF. Full variable domain (outside the CDR3, taken from reference TRBV19 and TRBJ1-2): DGGITQSPKYLFRKEGQNVTLSCEQNLNHDAMYWYRQDPGQGLRLIYYSQIVNDFQKGDIAEGYSVSREKKESFPLTVTSAQKNPTAFYLCASSSGRDYGYTFGSGTRLTVV.

The chain is built from TRBV7-6 and TRBJ2-1; 13 bases agree with TRBD2. CDR1 SGHVS and CDR2 FNYEAQ come from the germline V gene. J lost 0 bases, V lost 3 bases, and 11 bases had no gene match. The CDR3 is 20 residues long. The CDR3 is CASSFKTSGGSRSSYNEQFF. Here the CDR3 DNA reads TGTGCCAGCAGCTTCAAGACTAGCGGGGGGTCTCGGAGCTCCTACAATGAGCAGTTCTTC.

V usage is TRBV12-5 and J usage is TRBJ1-1, with D perhaps TRBD1 (6 bases). Germline CDR1 LGHNT, CDR2 FRNRAP. The CDR3 is 13 amino acids. Trimming left V 3 bases short and J 1 base short, with 6 bases between. CDR3 coding DNA: TGTGCTAGTGGTTTACAGGGGAACACTGAAGCTTTCTTT. This gives the protein CASGLQGNTEAFF.

The CDR3 reads CATSRDSGLNTGELFF. The CDR3, as DNA: TGTGCCACCAGCAGAGATTCCGGTTTAAACACCGGGGAGCTGTTTTTT. The chain is built from TRBV15 and TRBJ2-2; D is unclear. The CDR3 has 16 residues. The V gene's germline CDR1 is LNHNV and CDR2 YYDKDF (reference sequence). Between the trimmed V and J ends, which lost 0 bases and 2 bases, there was a span of 10 bases.

The chain has TRBV12-3 or TRBV12-4 and TRBJ1-2; D call uncertain. CDR3 size: 13 residues. Trimming removed 3 bases from V and 5 bases from J, with 10 bases in between. The CDR3 DNA sequence: TGTGCCAGCAGTTTCTCAGGACTTTATGGCTACACCTTC. Translating it yields CASSFSGLYGYTF.

J is TRBJ2-7 and V is TRBV28; D is possibly TRBD2 (5 bases). V was trimmed by 3 bases and J by 5 bases, leaving 14 bases between them. Looked up from germline, CDR1 is MDHEN and CDR2 is SYDVKM. This CDR3 is built from 14 residues. As DNA, the CDR3 is TGTGCCAGCAGTTTCCCACCAGCGGTTCACGAGCAGTACTTC. The encoded protein is CASSFPPAVHEQYF.

V is TRBV2 and J is TRBJ2-1, with TRBD1 identical over 10 bases. The germline V gene has CDR1 SNHLY and CDR2 FYNNEI. The length of the CDR3 is 14 residues. With V trimmed by 8 bases and J by 5 bases, 6 bases remained unmatched. CDR3 amino acids: CASLTGGGHNEQFF. The CDR3 nucleotides read TGTGCCAGCCTGACAGGGGGCGGCCACAATGAGCAGTTCTTC.

The rearrangement uses TRBV19 and TRBJ2-3; no definite D call. The V gene lost 5 bases and the J gene lost 1 base, with 10 bases spanning the gap. This CDR3 comprises 14 residues. Germline CDR1 reads LNHDA; CDR2 reads SQIVND (reference sequence). In DNA form, the CDR3 reads TGTGCCAGTAGTGTCAGCGTCGGCACAGATACGCAGTATTTT. Translated, it gives CASSVSVGTDTQYF. Looking up the rest from reference TRBV19 and TRBJ2-3 gives the full variable domain: DGGITQSPKYLFRKEGQNVTLSCEQNLNHDAMYWYRQDPGQGLRLIYYSQIVNDFQKGDIAEGYSVSREKKESFPLTVTSAQKNPTAFYLCASSVSVGTDTQYFGPGTRLTVL.

V usage is TRBV5-1 and J usage is TRBJ2-5; D possibly corresponds to TRBD1 (6 bases). V was pared by 0 bases and J by 9 bases, with 18 bases between. This CDR3 region has 15 residues. Germline CDR1 SGHRS, CDR2 YFSETQ. The CDR3 nucleotides are TGCGCCAGCAGCTTGGATGGGACAACCCACGGTCCCCAGTACTTC. Protein: CASSLDGTTHGPQYF. Variable domain in full (rest from reference TRBV5-1 and TRBJ2-5): KAGVTQTPRYLIKTRGQQVTLSCSPISGHRSVSWYQQTPGQGLQFLFEYFSETQRNKGNFPGRFSGRQFSNSRSEMNVSTLELGDSALYLCASSLDGTTHGPQYFGPGTRLLVL.

This chain connects TRBV6-6 to TRBJ1-6; 8 bases fit TRBD1. V was clipped by 8 bases and J by 7 bases; unmatched bases: 10. The CDR3 spans 15 residues. The germline V gene has CDR1 MNHNY and CDR2 SVGAGI (reference sequence). The CDR3 DNA is TGTGCCAGCTCGGGTTGGACAGGGTTAAATTCACCCCTCCACTTT. It codes for CASSGWTGLNSPLHF.

The gene calls are TRBV13 and TRBJ2-5; 12 nucleotides align to TRBD2. Per the germline V gene, CDR1 is PRHDT and CDR2 is FYEKMQ (reference sequence). V was pared by 3 bases and J by 5 bases, with 4 bases of the junction left unmatched. This CDR3 comprises 15 residues. CDR3 nucleotide sequence: TGTGCCAGCAGCTTGCCTAGCGGGGGGGCTGAGACCCAGTACTTC. It yields the protein CASSLPSGGAETQYF.

This clone was counted between two and nine times. The chain uses TRBV19 and TRBJ2-7, with 9 bases that match TRBD1. J gave up 0 bases and V 10 bases, and 7 bases lay outside the gene matches. The CDR3 consists of 14 residues. In germline, CDR1 is LNHDA, CDR2 SQIVND (reference sequence). The CDR3 coding sequence is TGTGCCACCGGTCGGGACAGGGTCTCCTACGAGCAGTACTTC. The encoded protein is CATGRDRVSYEQYF.

This clone has just one count. This chain links TRBV6-5 with TRBJ2-5, with D possibly TRBD2 on 6 matching bases. The CDR3 runs to 14 residues. In germline, CDR1 is MNHEY, CDR2 SVGAGI. The ends were cut back, 6 bases at V and 7 bases at J, with 18 bases in the middle. The CDR3 here is CASSPPGVEGTQYF. The DNA of the CDR3 is TGTGCCAGCAGCCCCCCGGGGGTCGAGGGGACCCAGTACTTC.

The chain is built from TRBV30 and TRBJ2-5; TRBD2 agrees at 8 bases. The J segment lost 4 bases and the V segment lost 2 bases, leaving 3 bases of the junction unmatched. This CDR3 is 13 amino acids long. Germline loops: CDR1 GTSNPN, CDR2 SVGIG (reference sequence). The CDR3 DNA follows: TGTGCCTGGAGTCGTCTAGCGGGAGAGACCCAGTACTTC. As protein: CAWSRLAGETQYF.

The V gene is TRBV9, the J gene TRBJ2-1, with 11 nucleotides matching TRBD1. The V gene's germline CDR1 is SGDLS and CDR2 YYNGEE. With V trimmed by 0 bases and J by 3 bases, 2 bases remained unmatched. The CDR3 runs to 16 residues. The CDR3 DNA follows: TGTGCCAGCAGCGTAGCCGGGACAGGGGGCTACAATGAGCAGTTCTTC. Protein: CASSVAGTGGYNEQFF. Drawing the rest from reference TRBV9 and TRBJ2-1, the complete variable domain is DSGVTQTPKHLITATGQRVTLRCSPRSGDLSVYWYQQSLDQGLQFLIQYYNGEERAKGNILERFSAQQFPDLHSELNLSSLELGDSALYFCASSVAGTGGYNEQFFGPGTRLTVL.

The chain combines TRBV5-4 with TRBJ2-5; D is unclear. CDR3 size: 14 residues. The V and J ends lost 4 bases and 1 base respectively, with 11 bases between them. Germline CDR1 reads SGHNT; CDR2 reads YYREEE (reference sequence). CDR3 region: CASSPRLGQETQYF. The CDR3 DNA follows: TGTGCCAGCAGCCCGAGACTCGGCCAAGAGACCCAGTACTTC.

Points on this clone: The same CDR3 can be traced to other DNA sequences in this sample. This chain links TRBV6-1 with TRBJ1-2, with 11 bases that match TRBD1. The V segment lost 3 bases and the J segment 8 bases; nucleotides outside the gene matches: 5. Germline CDR1 MNHNS, CDR2 SASEGT. The CDR3 extends over 14 amino acids. CDR3 DNA sequence: TGTGCCAGCAGTGATGGACAGGGGGCGAGGGGCTACACCTTC. Translating it yields CASSDGQGARGYTF.

The rearrangement links TRBV3-1 (or the pseudogene TRBV3-2) to TRBJ2-3; 13 bases fit TRBD2. Germline V gene data show CDR1 as LGHDT and CDR2 as YNNKEL (reference sequence). Trimming took 8 bases from V and 2 from J; bases not matched to a gene: 7. This CDR3 contains 16 residues. This CDR3 reads CASSRLAGGPTDTQYF. CDR3 sequence (DNA): TGTGCCAGCTCTCGACTAGCGGGGGGCCCCACAGATACGCAGTATTTT.

The V and J genes are TRBV7-3 and TRBJ1-1; TRBD1 matches at 10 bases. V was clipped by 1 base and J by 4 bases; unmatched bases: 0. The CDR3 is 14 residues long. Per germline, CDR1 SGHTA and CDR2 FQGTGA. The CDR3, as DNA: TGTGCCAGCAGCTTAAGGACAGGGGGCACTGAAGCTTTCTTT. Amino acid sequence: CASSLRTGGTEAFF.

The J gene is TRBJ2-3, the V gene TRBV11-3, with D unclear. The germline V gene has CDR1 SGHNT and CDR2 YENEEA. The CDR3 has 14 residues. V was pared by 2 bases and J by 0 bases, with 6 bases between. CDR3 coding DNA: TGTGCCAGCAGCTTAAGCCCCAGCACAGATACGCAGTATTTT. Translating it yields CASSLSPSTDTQYF.

The chain couples TRBV11-2 to TRBJ2-1, with TRBD2 matching over 15 bases. Germline-derived CDR1 and CDR2 are SGHAT and FQNNGV. CDR3 length: 17 amino acids. With V trimmed by 5 bases and J by 9 bases, 11 bases remained unmatched. The CDR3 DNA is TGTGCCAGCAGCCCTAGGACTAGCGGGGGGGCCTTCGGTGAGCAGTTCTTC. This gives the protein CASSPRTSGGAFGEQFF.

This clone has a handful of counts. V gene TRBV20-1 combines with J gene TRBJ2-1; D is perhaps TRBD2 (6 bases). Germline V gene lookup returns CDR1 DFQATT and CDR2 SNEGSKA (reference sequence). This CDR3 contains 16 residues. V lost 3 bases and J 2 bases, leaving 17 bases between the germline ends. This CDR3 reads CSASPPGTPTYNEQFF. The CDR3 DNA is TGCAGTGCTAGTCCCCCCGGGACTCCCACCTACAATGAGCAGTTCTTC.

This chain connects TRBV14 to TRBJ2-6; D is ambiguous. The CDR3 runs to 16 residues. Germline CDR1 is SGHDN and CDR2 is FVKESK. Deletions cut 0 bases from V and 0 bases from J, with 6 bases between. DNA for the CDR3: TGTGCCAGCAGCCAAGAAACGGGCTCTGGGGCCAACGTCCTGACTTTC. Protein: CASSQETGSGANVLTF.

In its sample, this clone was seen a few times. The chain has TRBV7-2 and TRBJ2-7; 7 positions match TRBD2. The length of the CDR3 is 15 residues. Looked up from germline, CDR1 is SGHTA and CDR2 is FQGNSA. V shed 2 bases, J shed 0 bases, and the junction held 4 bases outside the gene matches. CDR3: CASSLWGGSSYEQYF. The CDR3 region has the DNA TGTGCCAGCAGCTTATGGGGCGGGAGCTCCTACGAGCAGTACTTC.